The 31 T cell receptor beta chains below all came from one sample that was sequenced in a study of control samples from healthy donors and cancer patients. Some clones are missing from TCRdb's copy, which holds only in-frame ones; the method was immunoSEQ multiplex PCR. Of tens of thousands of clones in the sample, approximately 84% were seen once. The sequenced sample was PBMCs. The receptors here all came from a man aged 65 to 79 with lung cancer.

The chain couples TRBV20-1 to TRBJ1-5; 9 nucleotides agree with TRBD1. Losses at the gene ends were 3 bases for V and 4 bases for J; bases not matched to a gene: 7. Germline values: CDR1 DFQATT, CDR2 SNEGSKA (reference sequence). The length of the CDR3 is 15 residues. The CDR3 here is CSASLQGAVNQPQHF. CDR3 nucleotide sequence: TGCAGTGCTAGTTTACAGGGGGCCGTAAATCAGCCCCAGCATTTT.

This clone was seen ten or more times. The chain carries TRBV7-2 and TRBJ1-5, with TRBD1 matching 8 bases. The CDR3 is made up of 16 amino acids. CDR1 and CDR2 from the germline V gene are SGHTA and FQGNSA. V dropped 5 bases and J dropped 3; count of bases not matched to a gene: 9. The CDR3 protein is CASSLRTGRNNQPQHF. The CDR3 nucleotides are TGTGCCAGCAGCCTTAGGACAGGGCGGAACAATCAGCCCCAGCATTTT.

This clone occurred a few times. The CDR3 region is CASSVKDRVKNTEAFF. The CDR3 DNA reads as TGCGCCAGCAGCGTAAAAGACAGGGTAAAGAACACTGAAGCTTTCTTT. The chain employs TRBV5-1 and TRBJ1-1; 7 bases map to TRBD1. The CDR3 runs 16 residues. V lost 4 bases and J lost 1; bases outside the gene matches: 10. The germline V gene has CDR1 SGHRS and CDR2 YFSETQ. The whole variable domain, remainder taken from reference TRBV5-1 and TRBJ1-1, is KAGVTQTPRYLIKTRGQQVTLSCSPISGHRSVSWYQQTPGQGLQFLFEYFSETQRNKGNFPGRFSGRQFSNSRSEMNVSTLELGDSALYLCASSVKDRVKNTEAFFGQGTRLTVV.

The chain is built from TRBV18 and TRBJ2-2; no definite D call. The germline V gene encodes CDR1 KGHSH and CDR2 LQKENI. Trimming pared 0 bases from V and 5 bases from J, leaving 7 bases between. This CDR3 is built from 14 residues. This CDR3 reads CASSPPPGTGELFF. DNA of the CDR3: TGTGCCAGCTCACCACCGCCCGGAACCGGGGAGCTGTTTTTT.

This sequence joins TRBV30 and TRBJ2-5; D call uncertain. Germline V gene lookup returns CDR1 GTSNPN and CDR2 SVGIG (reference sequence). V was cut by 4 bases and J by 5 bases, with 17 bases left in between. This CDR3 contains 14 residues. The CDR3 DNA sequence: TGTGCCTGGAATATCCGTGGTATTCGGGAGACCCAGTACTTC. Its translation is CAWNIRGIRETQYF.

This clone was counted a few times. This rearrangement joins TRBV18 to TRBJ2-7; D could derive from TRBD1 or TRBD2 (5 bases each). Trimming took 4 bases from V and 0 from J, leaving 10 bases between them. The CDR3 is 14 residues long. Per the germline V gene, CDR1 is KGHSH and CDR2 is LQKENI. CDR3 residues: CASSQGTLSYEQYF. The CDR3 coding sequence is TGTGCCAGCTCACAAGGGACGCTCTCCTACGAGCAGTACTTC.

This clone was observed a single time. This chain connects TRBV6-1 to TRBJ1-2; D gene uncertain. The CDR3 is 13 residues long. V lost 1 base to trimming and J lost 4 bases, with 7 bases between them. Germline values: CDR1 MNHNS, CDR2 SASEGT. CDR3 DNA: TGTGCCAGCAGTGAAGTCTACGGCTATGGCTACACCTTC. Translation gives CASSEVYGYGYTF.

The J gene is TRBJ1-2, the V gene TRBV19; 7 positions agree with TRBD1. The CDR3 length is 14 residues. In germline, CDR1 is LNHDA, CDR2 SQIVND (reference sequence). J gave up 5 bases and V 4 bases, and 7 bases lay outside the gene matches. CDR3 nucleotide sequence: TGTGCCAGTAGTACAACAGGGGCGGCGTATGGCTACACCTTC. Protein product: CASSTTGAAYGYTF.

For the CDR3, the DNA is TGTGCCAGCAGTGATAGGGGCTGGAGGAGAGAGACCCAGTACTTC. It translates to CASSDRGWRRETQYF. The chain has TRBV6-1 and TRBJ2-5; D possibly uses TRBD1 or TRBD2 (5 bases each). V was pared by 3 bases and J by 4 bases, with 15 bases between. CDR1 MNHNS and CDR2 SASEGT come from the germline V gene. The CDR3 consists of 15 residues.

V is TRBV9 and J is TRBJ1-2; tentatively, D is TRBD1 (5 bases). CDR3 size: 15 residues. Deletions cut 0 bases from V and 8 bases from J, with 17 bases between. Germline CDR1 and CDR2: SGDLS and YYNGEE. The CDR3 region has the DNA TGTGCCAGCAGCGTAGTAGAGTTTCCAGGGAACGGCTACACCTTC. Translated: CASSVVEFPGNGYTF.

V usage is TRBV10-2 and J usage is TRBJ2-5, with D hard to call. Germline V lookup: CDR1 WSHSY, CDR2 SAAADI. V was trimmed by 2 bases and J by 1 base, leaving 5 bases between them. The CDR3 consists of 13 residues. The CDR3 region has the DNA TGCGCCAGCAGTGAGCACAGCCAAGAGACCCAGTACTTC. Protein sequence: CASSEHSQETQYF.

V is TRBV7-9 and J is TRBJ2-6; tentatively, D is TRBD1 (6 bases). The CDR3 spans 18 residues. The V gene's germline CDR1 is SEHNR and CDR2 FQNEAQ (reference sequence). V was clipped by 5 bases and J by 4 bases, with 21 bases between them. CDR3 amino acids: CASSVRTRGSRGANVLTF. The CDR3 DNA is TGTGCCAGCAGCGTCCGGACCAGGGGTAGTAGGGGGGCCAACGTCCTGACTTTC.

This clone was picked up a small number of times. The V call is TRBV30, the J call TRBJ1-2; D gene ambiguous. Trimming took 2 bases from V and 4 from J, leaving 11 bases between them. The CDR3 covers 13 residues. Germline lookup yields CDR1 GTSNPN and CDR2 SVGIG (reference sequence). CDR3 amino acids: CAWSPAVTYGYTF. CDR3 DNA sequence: TGTGCCTGGAGTCCCGCTGTGACCTATGGCTACACCTTC.

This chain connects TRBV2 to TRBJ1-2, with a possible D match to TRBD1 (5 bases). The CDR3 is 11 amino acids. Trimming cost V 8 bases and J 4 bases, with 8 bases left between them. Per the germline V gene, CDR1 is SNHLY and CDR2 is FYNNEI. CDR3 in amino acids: CASPGGYGYTF. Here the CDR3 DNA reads TGTGCCAGCCCCGGGGGCTATGGCTACACCTTC.

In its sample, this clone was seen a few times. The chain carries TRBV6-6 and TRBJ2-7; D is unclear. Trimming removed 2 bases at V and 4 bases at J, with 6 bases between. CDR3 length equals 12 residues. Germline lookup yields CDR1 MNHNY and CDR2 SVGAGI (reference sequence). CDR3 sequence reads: CASSYGRYEQYF. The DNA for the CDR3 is TGTGCCAGCAGTTACGGCAGGTACGAGCAGTACTTC.

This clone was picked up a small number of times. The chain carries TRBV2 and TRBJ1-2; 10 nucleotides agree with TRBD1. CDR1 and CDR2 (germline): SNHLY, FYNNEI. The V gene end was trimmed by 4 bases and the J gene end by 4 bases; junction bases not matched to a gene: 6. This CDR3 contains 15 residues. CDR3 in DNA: TGTGCCAGCAGTGGGGGGACAGGGGAACGCTATGGCTACACCTTC. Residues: CASSGGTGERYGYTF.

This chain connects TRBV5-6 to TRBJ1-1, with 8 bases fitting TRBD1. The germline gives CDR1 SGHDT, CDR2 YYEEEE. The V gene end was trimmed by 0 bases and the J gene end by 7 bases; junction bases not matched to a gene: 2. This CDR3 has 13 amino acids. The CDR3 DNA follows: TGTGCCAGCAGCTTGGCAGGGGGCGGTGAAGCTTTCTTT. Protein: CASSLAGGGEAFF.

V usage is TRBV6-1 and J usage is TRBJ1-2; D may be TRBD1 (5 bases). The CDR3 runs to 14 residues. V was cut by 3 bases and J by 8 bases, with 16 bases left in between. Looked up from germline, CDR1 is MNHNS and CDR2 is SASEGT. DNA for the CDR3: TGTGCCAGCAGTGAGGGGCAGGGCGTCTACGGCTACACCTTC. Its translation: CASSEGQGVYGYTF.

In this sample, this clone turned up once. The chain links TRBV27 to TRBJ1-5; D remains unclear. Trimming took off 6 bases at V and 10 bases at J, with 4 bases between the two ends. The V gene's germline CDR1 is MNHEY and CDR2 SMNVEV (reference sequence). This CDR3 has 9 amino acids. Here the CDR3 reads CASRGPQHF. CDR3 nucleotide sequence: TGTGCCAGCAGGGGACCCCAGCATTTT.

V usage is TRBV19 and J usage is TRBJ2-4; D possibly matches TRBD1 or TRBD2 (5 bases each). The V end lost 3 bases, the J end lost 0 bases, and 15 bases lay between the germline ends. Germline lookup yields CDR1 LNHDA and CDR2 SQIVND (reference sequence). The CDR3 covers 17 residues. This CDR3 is CASSILGTVVAKNIQYF. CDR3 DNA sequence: TGTGCCAGTAGTATTTTGGGGACCGTCGTAGCCAAAAACATTCAGTACTTC.

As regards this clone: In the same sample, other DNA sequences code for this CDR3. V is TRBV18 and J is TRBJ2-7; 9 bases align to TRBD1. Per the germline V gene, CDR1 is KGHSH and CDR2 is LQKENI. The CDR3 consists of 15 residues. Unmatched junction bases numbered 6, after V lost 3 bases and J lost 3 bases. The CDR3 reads CASSPPGTGSYEQYF. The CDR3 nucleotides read TGTGCCAGCTCACCCCCCGGGACAGGGAGCTACGAGCAGTACTTC.

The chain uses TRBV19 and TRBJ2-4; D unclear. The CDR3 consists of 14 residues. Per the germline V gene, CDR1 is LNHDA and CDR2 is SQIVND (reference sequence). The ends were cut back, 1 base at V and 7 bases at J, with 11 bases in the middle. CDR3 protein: CASSIGGQANIQYF. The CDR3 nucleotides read TGTGCCAGTAGTATAGGTGGCCAGGCTAACATTCAGTACTTC.

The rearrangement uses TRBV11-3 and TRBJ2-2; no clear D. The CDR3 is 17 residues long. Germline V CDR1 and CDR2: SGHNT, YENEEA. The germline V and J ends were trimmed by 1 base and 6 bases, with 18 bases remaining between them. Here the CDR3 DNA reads TGTGCCAGCAGCTTAGGTCTGAGCAGGCCCGGTGCCGGGGAGCTGTTTTTT. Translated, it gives CASSLGLSRPGAGELFF.

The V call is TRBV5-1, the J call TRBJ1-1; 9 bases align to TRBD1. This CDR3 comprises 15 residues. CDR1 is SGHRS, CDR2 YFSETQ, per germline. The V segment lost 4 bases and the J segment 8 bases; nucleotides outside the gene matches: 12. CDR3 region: CASSPRTGEVREAFF. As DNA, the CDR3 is TGCGCCAGCAGCCCAAGGACAGGGGAAGTTAGAGAAGCTTTCTTT.

The DNA for the CDR3 is TGTGCCAGCAGTGATTCCCGGGACCGCCCCGACAATCAGCCCCAGCATTTT. It yields the protein CASSDSRDRPDNQPQHF. The chain has TRBV25-1 and TRBJ1-5, with D maybe TRBD1 (5 bases). The CDR3 runs 17 residues. Trimming stripped 3 bases from V and 3 bases from J, with 18 bases between. The germline gives CDR1 MGHDK, CDR2 SYGVNS.

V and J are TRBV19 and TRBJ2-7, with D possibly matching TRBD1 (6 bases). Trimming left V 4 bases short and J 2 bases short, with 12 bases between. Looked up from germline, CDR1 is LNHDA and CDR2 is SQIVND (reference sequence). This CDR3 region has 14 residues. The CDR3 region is CASSSGAGAYEQYF. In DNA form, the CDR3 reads TGTGCCAGTAGTAGTGGGGCAGGGGCCTACGAGCAGTACTTC.

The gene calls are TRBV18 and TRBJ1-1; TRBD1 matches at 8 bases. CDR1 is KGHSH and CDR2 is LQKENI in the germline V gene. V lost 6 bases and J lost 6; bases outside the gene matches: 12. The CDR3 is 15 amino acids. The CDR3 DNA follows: TGTGCCAGCTCCCGACAGGGGAGTGGGGAGGCTGAAGCTTTCTTT. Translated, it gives CASSRQGSGEAEAFF. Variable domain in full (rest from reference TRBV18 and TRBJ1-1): NAGVMQNPRHLVRRRGQEARLRCSPMKGHSHVYWYRQLPEEGLKFMVYLQKENIIDESGMPKERFSAEFPKEGPSILRIQQVVRGDSAAYFCASSRQGSGEAEAFFGQGTRLTVV.

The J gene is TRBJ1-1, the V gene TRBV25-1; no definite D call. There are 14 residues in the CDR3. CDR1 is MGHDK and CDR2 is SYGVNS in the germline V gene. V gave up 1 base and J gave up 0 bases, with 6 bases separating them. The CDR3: CASSEFTVNTEAFF. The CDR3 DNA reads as TGTGCCAGCAGTGAATTTACTGTGAACACTGAAGCTTTCTTT. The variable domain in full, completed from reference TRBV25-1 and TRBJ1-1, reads EADIYQTPRYLVIGTGKKITLECSQTMGHDKMYWYQQDPGMELHLIHYSYGVNSTEKGDLSSESTVSRIRTEHFPLTLESARPSHTSQYLCASSEFTVNTEAFFGQGTRLTVV.

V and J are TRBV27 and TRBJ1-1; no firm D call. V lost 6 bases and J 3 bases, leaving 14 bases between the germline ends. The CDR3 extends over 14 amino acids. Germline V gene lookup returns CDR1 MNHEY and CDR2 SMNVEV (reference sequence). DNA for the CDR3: TGTGCCAGCAGCCCTCGGGTCGGGTACACTGAAGCTTTCTTT. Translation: CASSPRVGYTEAFF.

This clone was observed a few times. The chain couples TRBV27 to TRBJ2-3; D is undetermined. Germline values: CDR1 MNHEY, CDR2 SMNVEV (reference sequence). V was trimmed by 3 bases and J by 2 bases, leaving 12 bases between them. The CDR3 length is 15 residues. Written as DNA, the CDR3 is TGTGCCAGCAGTTTTTCGTTGCGGAACACAGATACGCAGTATTTT. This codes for CASSFSLRNTDTQYF.

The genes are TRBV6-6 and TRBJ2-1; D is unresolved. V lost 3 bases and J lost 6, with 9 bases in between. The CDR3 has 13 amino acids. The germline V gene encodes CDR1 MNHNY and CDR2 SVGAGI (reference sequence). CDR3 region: CASSYDGLNEQFF. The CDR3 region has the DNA TGTGCCAGCAGTTATGACGGTCTCAATGAGCAGTTCTTC.